The present entry profiles one T cell receptor (beta chain) with its context. The data belong to a study of blood T cell repertoires in COVID-19. This CDR3 contains 13 residues. CDR1 SGHTA and CDR2 FQGTGA come from the germline V gene. The ends were cut back, 5 bases at V and 4 bases at J, with 10 bases in the middle. Produced via immunoSEQ multiplex PCR; TCRdb's table is partial and in-frame only. Counted here are 250,000 to 350,000 clones, roughly 88% occurring once; the ten biggest clones make up under 4.5%. V is TRBV7-3 and J is TRBJ2-3, with a tentative D call TRBD1 (6 bases). The source of this sequence is a woman aged 50 to 65 with active or convalescent COVID-19. Sample: peripheral blood. Written as DNA, the CDR3 is TGTGCCAGCAGCACCTCAGGGGCAGATACGCAGTATTTT. Protein sequence: CASSTSGADTQYF.